This is a list of T cell receptor beta chains from one sample in a study of blood T cell repertoires in COVID-19. Data came from immunoSEQ multiplex PCR; TCRdb stores just in-frame clones and leaves some out. The sample shows under 45,000 clones, about 80% of them seen only once. The sample was peripheral blood. The receptors come from a human donor in a cohort sampled during active COVID-19. Both conserved end residues are part of each CDR3.

v_gene | CDR3aa
TRBV6-2/TRBV6-3 | CASRPSQGAGSPLHF
TRBV9 | CASSVGGGVAGDTQYF
TRBV6-6 | CASSTGEETQYF
TRBV30 | CAWSEPGLHYTF
TRBV12-3/TRBV12-4 | CASSGPGLVPLF
TRBV4-3 | CASSQQTGLAVEQYF
TRBV6-2/TRBV6-3 | CASSYRSPLHF
TRBV4-1 | CASSQEIRTNYGYTF
TRBV29-1 | CSVAGTPFTGELFF
TRBV9 | CASSFDRATLYNEQFF
TRBV6-2/TRBV6-3 | CASSYSFSGVNFQPQHF
TRBV30 | CALYSPDYGYTF
TRBV18 | CASSPRGGAEETQYF
TRBV6-2/TRBV6-3 | CASSYSRRSSREAYEQYF
TRBV2 | CASRRDLTETPDTQYF
TRBV19 | CATQWGPNTEAFF
TRBV18 | CASSPPEGTGELFF
TRBV2 | CASSGAGKLIQYF
TRBV6-4 | CASSAQTGKENGYTF
TRBV7-8 | CASSRGTGGGLYQPQHF
TRBV5-1 | CASSLVPGEETQYF
TRBV28 | CASSPYPRGTNEKLFF
TRBV18 | CASSRSRDEGYTF
TRBV12-5 | CASGLPQVEKLFF
TRBV7-3 | CASSPQLGQLNEQFF
TRBV5-5 | CASSPDTINSPLHF
TRBV19 | CASSTWGTGEQETQYF
TRBV6-5 | CASSYSGGTAEAFF
TRBV19 | CASSQRAKNTEAFF
TRBV6-2/TRBV6-3 | CASSYGLAGGRVEQFF
TRBV7-7 | CASSQQRDYLARQETQYF
TRBV2 | CASSADYRSYNEQFF
TRBV5-4 | CASSLALMTDNSPLHF
TRBV29-1 | CSVFGGDYGYTF
TRBV10-3 | CAISARTGVETQYF
TRBV3-1/TRBV3-2 | CASSSTSGGPRGTGELFF
TRBV6-2/TRBV6-3 | CASSYSIARRAGEAFF
TRBV6-5 | CASSYSGKPQETQYF
TRBV11-3 | CASSSGLGNTGELFF
TRBV7-6 | CASSLARGPMDTEAFF
TRBV2 | CASSGGGGYEQYF
TRBV6-4 | CASRPAGTANTGELFF
TRBV10-3 | CAAHGENTEAFF
TRBV2 | CASSESSLATASYGYTF
TRBV30 | CAWSVLHEQYF
TRBV18 | CASSPLSTGTGELFF
TRBV4-1 | CASSQAGGGETQYF
TRBV10-3 | CAISGDQGNQETQYF
TRBV5-5 | CASSPESGTGNTEAFF